What follows are 30 T cell receptor beta chains derived from one specimen sequenced in a study of blood T cell repertoires in COVID-19. This table comes from immunoSEQ multiplex PCR, and its TCRdb copy is limited to in-frame clones, with some not included. This sample has about 180,000 clones; approximately 88% occur once, and the top ten carry 5.5% to 8%. The specimen was peripheral blood. Receptors originate from a woman aged 40-49 years with COVID-19, enrolled during active disease.

This chain connects TRBV6-6 to TRBJ1-6; D is uncertain. The length of the CDR3 is 18 residues. Per the germline V gene, CDR1 is MNHNY and CDR2 is SVGAGI (reference sequence). Deletions cut 5 bases from V and 0 bases from J, with 17 bases between. CDR3 sequence (DNA): TGTGCCAGCAGTCCCCGACACTTTACGAGCTCCTATAATTCACCCCTCCACTTT. Translating gives CASSPRHFTSSYNSPLHF.

This clone was counted only a few times. The chain combines TRBV7-8 with TRBJ1-4, with unresolved D. The V end lost 1 base, the J end lost 2 bases, and 11 bases lay between the germline ends. The length of the CDR3 is 16 residues. Germline V CDR1 and CDR2: SGHVS, FQNEAQ. The CDR3 loop is CASSLENAGTNEKLFF. CDR3 coding DNA: TGTGCCAGCAGCTTAGAAAACGCGGGGACTAATGAAAAACTGTTTTTT.

The genes are TRBV7-2 and TRBJ1-5; 9 bases are shared with TRBD1. Germline CDR1 reads SGHTA; CDR2 reads FQGNSA. The CDR3 has 14 residues. J lost 9 bases, V lost 4 bases, and 7 bases had no gene match. Written as DNA, the CDR3 is TGTGCCAGCAGCTCGGACAGGGGCAAGTGGCCCCAGCATTTT. Its protein product is CASSSDRGKWPQHF.

V is TRBV28 and J is TRBJ1-1, with 7 bases lining up with TRBD1. This CDR3 contains 14 residues. The germline gives CDR1 MDHEN, CDR2 SYDVKM. V lost 3 bases and J lost 0; bases outside the gene matches: 1. This chain's CDR3 is CASSLTGLNTEAFF. For the CDR3, the DNA is TGTGCCAGCAGTTTGACAGGGCTGAACACTGAAGCTTTCTTT.

This rearrangement joins TRBV27 to TRBJ2-3; 10 bases match TRBD2. The CDR3 covers 17 residues. Unmatched junction bases numbered 6, after V lost 0 bases and J lost 3 bases. Per germline, CDR1 MNHEY and CDR2 SMNVEV (reference sequence). The CDR3 coding sequence is TGTGCCAGCAGTTTATCTCCTAGCGGGGGTGTGACAGATACGCAGTATTTT. Its protein is CASSLSPSGGVTDTQYF.

This clone was seen a handful of times. The chain uses TRBV21-1 and TRBJ2-7; no DNA check was done on the table's D call, TRBD2. TRBV21-1 is a known pseudogene. CDR3 length: 14 amino acids. The CDR3 bases are TGTGCCAGCAGCCCCTCCCCCGGGGAGTACGAGCAGTACTTC. Translation: CASSPSPGEYEQYF.

This rearrangement joins TRBV28 to TRBJ2-7; weak D call: TRBD2 (6 bases). The CDR3 spans 14 residues. V lost 8 bases, J lost 2 bases, and 16 bases lay in between. CDR1 is MDHEN, CDR2 SYDVKM, per germline. The CDR3 sequence: CASLGTVIPYEQYF. The CDR3 coding sequence is TGTGCCAGCTTGGGGACTGTCATTCCCTACGAGCAGTACTTC.

The rearrangement joins TRBV10-3 to TRBJ2-5; no reliable D call. This CDR3 region has 15 residues. The V gene lost 2 bases and the J gene lost 1 base, with 11 bases spanning the gap. The V gene's germline CDR1 is ENHRY and CDR2 SYGVKD. The chain's CDR3 is CAISEQWQSQETQYF. CDR3 coding DNA: TGTGCCATCAGTGAGCAATGGCAATCCCAAGAGACCCAGTACTTC.

The rearrangement uses TRBV2 and TRBJ1-1; the D gene is possibly TRBD1 (6 bases). This CDR3 spans 12 amino acids. The germline V gene encodes CDR1 SNHLY and CDR2 FYNNEI. Trimming took 4 bases from V and 11 from J, leaving 14 bases between them. CDR3 residues: CASSADSLGAFF. The CDR3 region has the DNA TGTGCCAGCAGTGCGGACAGTTTAGGGGCTTTCTTT.

CDR3: CASSFHRYNLGQANTEAFF. The CDR3 bases are TGTGCCAGCAGTTTCCATCGTTATAATCTGGGACAGGCGAACACTGAAGCTTTCTTT. The chain carries TRBV27 and TRBJ1-1; 8 bases map to TRBD1. Germline CDR1 and CDR2: MNHEY and SMNVEV (reference sequence). The V segment lost 3 bases and the J segment 1 base; nucleotides outside the gene matches: 16. This CDR3 has 19 amino acids.

This clone has just one count. This chain uses TRBV6-5 with TRBJ1-4; D unresolved. Germline V gene sequence: CDR1 MNHEY, CDR2 SVGAGI. The CDR3 loop spans 15 amino acids. V lost 6 bases and J 2 bases, leaving 13 bases between the germline ends. This CDR3 reads CASRDIVRTNEKLFF. CDR3 bases: TGTGCCAGCAGGGATATAGTGCGGACTAATGAAAAACTGTTTTTT.

V gene TRBV5-1 combines with J gene TRBJ1-1; possible D gene TRBD1, 5 bases. With 4 bases removed from V and 3 bases from J, the gap between germline ends came to 13 bases. The CDR3 is 14 residues long. The germline gives CDR1 SGHRS, CDR2 YFSETQ. The CDR3 here is CASSGKTGDTEAFF. Written as DNA, the CDR3 is TGCGCCAGCAGCGGGAAAACAGGTGACACTGAAGCTTTCTTT.

The chain has TRBV3-1 (or the pseudogene TRBV3-2) and TRBJ2-1; 7 bases align to TRBD2. The CDR3 runs 13 residues. Germline CDR1 reads LGHDT; CDR2 reads YNNKEL (reference sequence). V shed 4 bases and J 8 bases; nucleotides not matched to a gene: 5. The DNA of the CDR3 is TGTGCCAGCAGCCGGACTAGTTGGTATGAGCAGTTCTTC. Its protein product is CASSRTSWYEQFF.

This chain links TRBV3-1 (or the pseudogene TRBV3-2) with TRBJ1-6; D ambiguous. Germline loops: CDR1 LGHDT, CDR2 YNNKEL (reference sequence). The CDR3 length is 16 residues. V was shortened by 1 base and J by 7 bases, with 14 bases between the two germline ends. CDR3 amino acids: CASSQGSLALNSPLHF. As DNA, the CDR3 is TGTGCCAGCAGCCAAGGTAGTTTAGCCCTAAATTCACCCCTCCACTTT.

This chain links TRBV15 with TRBJ1-1, with 7 bases that match TRBD1. Looked up from germline, CDR1 is LNHNV and CDR2 is YYDKDF (reference sequence). V lost 6 bases, J lost 1 base, and 8 bases stayed unmatched. This CDR3 region has 15 residues. This CDR3 reads CATSHGQAQNTEAFF. In DNA, the CDR3 is TGTGCCACCAGTCATGGACAGGCTCAGAACACTGAAGCTTTCTTT. Full variable domain (missing parts from reference TRBV15 and TRBJ1-1): DAMVIQNPRYQVTQFGKPVTLSCSQTLNHNVMYWYQQKSSQAPKLLFHYYDKDFNNEADTPDNFQSRRPNTSFCFLDIRSPGLGDTAMYLCATSHGQAQNTEAFFGQGTRLTVV.

The rearrangement joins TRBV28 to TRBJ2-1, with 7 nucleotides matching TRBD1. Germline CDR1 and CDR2: MDHEN and SYDVKM. Trimming cost V 3 bases and J 3 bases; bases outside gene matches: 14. The CDR3 runs 18 residues. For the CDR3, the DNA is TGTGCCAGCAGTTTCGTCACCTCGACAGGGAATTTCTACAATGAGCAGTTCTTC. Protein: CASSFVTSTGNFYNEQFF.

This chain links TRBV5-6 with TRBJ2-3; 10 bases are a match to TRBD1. The CDR3 extends over 14 amino acids. The trim removed 7 bases at V and 7 bases at J, leaving 9 bases unmatched. The germline V gene encodes CDR1 SGHDT and CDR2 YYEEEE. CDR3 residues: CASGRDRGRNTQYF. The CDR3 coding sequence is TGTGCCAGCGGAAGGGACAGGGGCCGGAATACGCAGTATTTT.

For this clone: The sample holds other DNA sequences that translate to the same CDR3. This chain joins TRBV6-5 and TRBJ2-7; 7 bases agree with TRBD2. This CDR3 has 16 amino acids. Germline CDR1 reads MNHEY; CDR2 reads SVGAGI. Trimming at V came to 4 bases and at J to 6 bases, leaving 15 bases not matched to a gene. CDR3 protein: CASSFLSRERGSEQYF. In DNA, the CDR3 is TGTGCCAGCAGTTTCCTCTCGCGGGAGAGGGGAAGCGAGCAGTACTTC.

The V and J genes are TRBV5-5 and TRBJ1-2; no firm D call. Per the germline V gene, CDR1 is SGHKS and CDR2 is YYEKEE (reference sequence). V was clipped by 2 bases and J by 1 base, with 9 bases between them. The CDR3 runs 14 residues. CDR3 sequence reads: CASSFHGVNYGYTF. In DNA form, the CDR3 reads TGTGCCAGCAGCTTCCACGGGGTTAACTATGGCTACACCTTC.

The CDR3 bases are TGTGCCAGCAGCTGGATCACCTCGGGACAGGGGGTCCACGAGCAGTACTTC. Its protein is CASSWITSGQGVHEQYF. The chain is built from TRBV7-8 and TRBJ2-7; 11 bases are a match to TRBD1. V gave up 4 bases and J gave up 5 bases; unmatched junction bases: 13. The CDR3 contains 17 residues. CDR1 is SGHVS and CDR2 is FQNEAQ in the germline V gene.

The rearrangement uses TRBV5-4 and TRBJ2-5; 12 nucleotides match TRBD2. The V gene end was trimmed by 1 base and the J gene end by 5 bases; junction bases not matched to a gene: 12. Germline CDR1 is SGHNT and CDR2 is YYREEE (reference sequence). The CDR3 sequence is 18 residues long. This CDR3 is CASSLRLLAGGSGETQYF. DNA for the CDR3: TGTGCCAGCAGCTTGAGGCTACTAGCGGGAGGATCCGGGGAGACCCAGTACTTC.

The gene calls are TRBV4-1 and TRBJ2-3; 8 nucleotides line up with TRBD1. From germline, CDR1 is MGHRA and CDR2 YSYEKL. This CDR3 is 16 amino acids long. The ends lost 4 bases at V and 1 base at J; junction bases unmatched: 7. CDR3 coding DNA: TGCGCCAGCAGCCTAAGACCGGGACAGGGCACAGATACGCAGTATTTT. This sequence encodes CASSLRPGQGTDTQYF.

The chain combines TRBV11-1 with TRBJ1-4, with a weak D call TRBD1 (5 bases). The CDR3 is made up of 15 amino acids. The V end was cut by 5 bases, the J end by 1 base, with 11 bases between. Germline V gene lookup returns CDR1 SGHAT and CDR2 FQDESV (reference sequence). The CDR3: CASSPDSGTNEKLFF. CDR3 bases: TGTGCCAGCAGCCCCGACAGTGGAACTAATGAAAAACTGTTTTTT.

This sequence joins TRBV6-5 and TRBJ1-1; 12 nucleotides match TRBD1. V gave up 4 bases and J gave up 8 bases; unmatched junction bases: 5. The CDR3 is made up of 14 amino acids. CDR1 MNHEY and CDR2 SVGAGI come from the germline V gene. The CDR3 reads CASSSPGTGGEAFF. CDR3 nucleotide sequence: TGTGCCAGCAGTTCCCCCGGGACAGGGGGCGAAGCTTTCTTT.

A single count supports this clone. This sequence joins TRBV11-3 and TRBJ2-1, with a tentative D call TRBD2 (5 bases). The germline CDR1 and CDR2 sequences are SGHNT and YENEEA. Trimming took off 5 bases at V and 5 bases at J, with 13 bases between the two ends. The CDR3 length is 14 residues. The CDR3 region is CASSLRTPHNEQFF. DNA of the CDR3: TGTGCCAGCAGCCTACGGACTCCTCACAATGAGCAGTTCTTC.

The rearrangement links TRBV19 to TRBJ2-1; 7 bases fit TRBD2. CDR1 is LNHDA, CDR2 SQIVND, per germline (reference sequence). V shed 2 bases, J shed 6 bases, and the junction held 7 bases outside the gene matches. The CDR3 runs to 15 residues. The DNA for the CDR3 is TGTGCCAGTAGTATAAGAGCGGGATCCCCCAATGAGCAGTTCTTC. As protein: CASSIRAGSPNEQFF.

This clone was detected only once. This chain uses TRBV5-1 with TRBJ2-1, with D possibly TRBD2 on 5 matching bases. The CDR3 is 12 amino acids. V shed 0 bases and J shed 10 bases, with 8 bases lying between them. In germline, CDR1 is SGHRS, CDR2 YFSETQ. The CDR3 region has the DNA TGCGCCAGCAGCTTGGGGGTAGCGGAGCAGTTCTTC. Amino acids: CASSLGVAEQFF.

This clone showed up just a few times. Written as DNA, the CDR3 is TGTGCCAGCAGCTTGGAGGGGGAGCAGTACTTC. It yields the protein CASSLEGEQYF. V is TRBV5-4 and J is TRBJ2-7, with a tentative D call TRBD1 (5 bases). V shed 0 bases and J shed 7 bases, with 5 bases lying between them. This CDR3 comprises 11 residues. Germline CDR1 and CDR2: SGHNT and YYREEE (reference sequence).

V is TRBV27 and J is TRBJ2-1, with 8 bases identical to TRBD2. With 6 bases clipped from V and 6 bases from J, the junction kept 7 bases outside the gene matches. The CDR3 extends over 14 amino acids. CDR1 and CDR2 from the germline V gene are MNHEY and SMNVEV (reference sequence). CDR3 residues: CASSTSGRGNEQFF. The CDR3 DNA follows: TGTGCCAGCAGCACAAGCGGGAGAGGCAATGAGCAGTTCTTC.

This chain connects TRBV28 to TRBJ1-1; no definite D call. The germline V gene has CDR1 MDHEN and CDR2 SYDVKM. The CDR3 length is 14 residues. Deletions cut 7 bases from V and 3 bases from J, with 15 bases between. The CDR3: CASIPTLTDTEAFF. The CDR3 DNA follows: TGTGCCAGCATTCCGACACTGACGGACACTGAAGCTTTCTTT.